These 23 T cell receptor beta chains came from one sample sequenced in a study of cytomegalovirus exposure and HLA in healthy donors. PCR was performed using 60 Vbeta and 13 Jbeta primers. Profiled with immunoSEQ multiplex PCR; TCRdb holds only in-frame clones, not every one. The sample has roughly 90,000 clones; 80% to 90% are singletons. Sequences were obtained from PBMCs. The receptors here all came from a man between 25 and 39 years old in good health and CMV-seropositive.

V usage is TRBV5-1 and J usage is TRBJ2-7, with TRBD2 identical over 10 bases. Trimming took 4 bases from V and 5 from J; bases not matched to a gene: 9. CDR1 is SGHRS and CDR2 is YFSETQ in the germline V gene. The CDR3 contains 15 residues. The CDR3 DNA follows: TGCGCCAGCAGCCCGGCCAGCGGGAGGGCCGACGAGCAGTACTTC. Amino acids: CASSPASGRADEQYF.

The CDR3 DNA is TGTGCCAGCAGTCCTCCGGGAAGCGGGAGGACCTACGAGCAGTACTTC. Residues: CASSPPGSGRTYEQYF. The rearrangement uses TRBV7-2 and TRBJ2-5; 9 bases match TRBD2. The end of the DNA aligns better with TRBJ2-7, so the J call may be wrong. The CDR3 covers 16 residues. Germline V CDR1 and CDR2: SGHTA, FQGNSA.

The chain employs TRBV10-1 and TRBJ2-7, with D perhaps TRBD1 (6 bases). CDR3 length: 13 residues. V dropped 6 bases and J dropped 1 base, with 10 bases sitting between them. CDR1 is WNHNN and CDR2 is SYGVQD in the germline V gene (reference sequence). This CDR3 is CASSVQGSYEQYF. The DNA for the CDR3 is TGCGCCAGCAGCGTACAGGGATCCTACGAGCAGTACTTC.

The rearrangement uses TRBV5-6 and TRBJ2-3; no clear D gene. Germline V gene sequence: CDR1 SGHDT, CDR2 YYEEEE. The CDR3 length is 16 residues. V lost 4 bases and J lost 5, with 20 bases in between. The CDR3 coding sequence is TGTGCCAGCAGCCCCCCGAAAGGTAGCCGCCTAGATACGCAGTATTTT. Its translation is CASSPPKGSRLDTQYF.

The rearrangement links TRBV6-5 to TRBJ1-2, with D unclear. The CDR3 is 12 residues long. CDR1 is MNHEY, CDR2 SVGAGI, per germline. V was clipped by 5 bases and J by 8 bases, with 12 bases between them. CDR3 nucleotides: TGTGCCAGCAGTGAAGCTTCGCGGGGCTACACCTTC. Its translation is CASSEASRGYTF.

This clone has only a few counts. DNA of the CDR3: TGTGCCAGCAGCGGGGGTTATAGGGCCCGGGACACCATATATTTT. Amino acid sequence: CASSGGYRARDTIYF. The genes are TRBV28 and TRBJ1-3; D is perhaps TRBD1 (5 bases). The CDR3 runs to 15 residues. V gave up 6 bases and J gave up 8 bases, with 20 bases separating them. Germline V gene sequence: CDR1 MDHEN, CDR2 SYDVKM.

This clone was seen only a few times. J is TRBJ2-3 and V is TRBV6-1; 9 positions agree with TRBD2. CDR1 is MNHNS, CDR2 SASEGT, per germline. Unmatched junction bases numbered 1, after V lost 4 bases and J lost 2 bases. This CDR3 contains 14 residues. In DNA form, the CDR3 reads TGTGCCAGCAGTGGACTAGCGGACACAGATACGCAGTATTTT. Its protein product is CASSGLADTDTQYF.

This clone was seen a single time. This rearrangement joins TRBV15 to TRBJ1-4; the D gene is possibly TRBD1 (5 bases). The CDR3 has 14 amino acids. CDR1 is LNHNV and CDR2 is YYDKDF in the germline V gene (reference sequence). V shed 1 base and J shed 5 bases, with 8 bases lying between them. The CDR3 nucleotides read TGTGCCACCAGCAGAGGGCAGGGCAATGAAAAACTGTTTTTT. Residues: CATSRGQGNEKLFF.

This clone was found once. V and J are TRBV4-3 and TRBJ2-1; 14 nucleotides agree with TRBD2. CDR3 size: 15 residues. The V gene end was trimmed by 3 bases and the J gene end by 6 bases; junction bases not matched to a gene: 1. Germline CDR1 reads LGHNA; CDR2 reads YSLEER. For the CDR3, the DNA is TGCGCCAGCAGCCAGGGACTAGCGGGGGTCAATGAGCAGTTCTTC. Its translation is CASSQGLAGVNEQFF.

Turning to this clone: Its ends do not fully match the called genes, so a read error is possible. The chain uses TRBV5-1 and TRBJ1-3; D is unresolved. The CDR3 is made up of 13 amino acids. Germline loops: CDR1 SGHRS, CDR2 YFSETQ. CDR3 sequence: CASSLGGEARPDF. Written as DNA, the CDR3 is TGCGCCAGCAGCTTGGGGGGAGAGGCGCGACCAGATTTT.

The J gene is TRBJ1-5, the V gene TRBV9; the D gene is possibly TRBD1 (5 bases). CDR3 length equals 15 residues. Trimming pared 2 bases from V and 0 bases from J, leaving 9 bases between. CDR1 and CDR2 from the germline V gene are SGDLS and YYNGEE. CDR3 sequence reads: CASSVTGHSNQPQHF. In DNA form, the CDR3 reads TGTGCCAGCAGCGTTACAGGTCATAGCAATCAGCCCCAGCATTTT.

The chain has TRBV15 and TRBJ2-7; D is possibly TRBD2 (6 bases). Germline V gene sequence: CDR1 LNHNV, CDR2 YYDKDF (reference sequence). Deletions cut 1 base from V and 5 bases from J, with 15 bases between. This CDR3 is built from 15 residues. In DNA, the CDR3 is TGTGCCACCAGCAGAGGTAGCAGGTCGGGGGACGAGCAGTACTTC. This sequence encodes CATSRGSRSGDEQYF.

This CDR3 is CASAGPDWGTGELFF. CDR3 in DNA: TGCGCCAGCGCGGGACCGGACTGGGGGACCGGGGAGCTGTTTTTT. The rearrangement links TRBV10-1 to TRBJ2-2; D may be TRBD2 (6 bases). Trimming left V 8 bases short and J 5 bases short, with 18 bases between. The germline V gene has CDR1 WNHNN and CDR2 SYGVQD (reference sequence). The CDR3 extends over 15 amino acids.

The chain recombines TRBV5-1 with TRBJ1-4; D possibly corresponds to TRBD1 (5 bases). Trimming cost V 3 bases and J 7 bases, with 10 bases left between them. The germline CDR1 and CDR2 sequences are SGHRS and YFSETQ. The CDR3 spans 13 residues. As DNA, the CDR3 is TGCGCCAGCAGCTCTACGGGGGGTGAAAAACTGTTTTTT. This sequence encodes CASSSTGGEKLFF.

The chain uses TRBV18 and TRBJ1-3; possible D gene TRBD1, 6 bases. Germline V gene sequence: CDR1 KGHSH, CDR2 LQKENI. The CDR3 sequence is 14 residues long. V was shortened by 0 bases and J by 11 bases, with 14 bases between the two germline ends. The CDR3 loop is CASSPPQGLRAIYF. The DNA for the CDR3 is TGTGCCAGCTCACCACCGCAGGGGCTCAGGGCCATATATTTT.

The chain recombines TRBV9 with TRBJ1-1; maybe TRBD1 (6 bases). Germline V gene lookup returns CDR1 SGDLS and CDR2 YYNGEE. Trimming took 5 bases from V and 8 from J, leaving 19 bases between them. The CDR3 is made up of 14 amino acids. CDR3 loop: CASSPTGLGHEAFF. CDR3 coding DNA: TGTGCCAGCAGTCCCACAGGGCTAGGACACGAAGCTTTCTTT.

This chain joins TRBV6-1 and TRBJ2-5, with a possible D match to TRBD1 (5 bases). The length of the CDR3 is 15 residues. Germline CDR1 reads MNHNS; CDR2 reads SASEGT. The ends were cut back, 6 bases at V and 4 bases at J, with 18 bases in the middle. CDR3 DNA sequence: TGTGCCAGCAGCCACGCCTTGGGGCCAGGAGAGACCCAGTACTTC. Translating gives CASSHALGPGETQYF.

V is TRBV28 and J is TRBJ2-7, with 7 nucleotides matching TRBD2. The CDR3 is made up of 16 amino acids. V gave up 6 bases and J gave up 2 bases; unmatched junction bases: 13. The germline gives CDR1 MDHEN, CDR2 SYDVKM. CDR3: CASRAVSAGVPYEQYF. CDR3 sequence (DNA): TGTGCCAGCAGGGCGGTTAGCGCGGGAGTCCCCTACGAGCAGTACTTC.

V usage is TRBV5-6 and J usage is TRBJ1-2; D perhaps matches TRBD1 (6 bases). CDR1 SGHDT and CDR2 YYEEEE come from the germline V gene. There are 15 residues in the CDR3. The ends were cut back, 8 bases at V and 8 bases at J, with 25 bases in the middle. The CDR3 spells CASLRRGIMVGGYTF. The DNA for the CDR3 is TGTGCCAGTTTACGCAGGGGTATTATGGTCGGCGGCTACACCTTC. The variable domain in full, completed from reference TRBV5-6 and TRBJ1-2, reads DAGVTQSPTHLIKTRGQQVTLRCSPKSGHDTVSWYQQALGQGPQFIFQYYEEEERQRGNFPDRFSGHQFPNYSSELNVNALLLGDSALYLCASLRRGIMVGGYTFGSGTRLTVV.

V gene TRBV10-3 combines with J gene TRBJ2-7; tentatively, D is TRBD1 (6 bases). Germline loops: CDR1 ENHRY, CDR2 SYGVKD. This CDR3 contains 12 residues. V lost 10 bases and J lost 4, with 14 bases in between. CDR3 sequence: CATTGIGYEQYF. In nucleotides, the CDR3 is TGTGCCACCACAGGGATCGGGTACGAGCAGTACTTC.

This clone was recorded a few times. The chain carries TRBV6-1 and TRBJ1-4; no clear D gene. Germline CDR1 MNHNS, CDR2 SASEGT. Trimming pared 3 bases from V and 7 bases from J, leaving 12 bases between. The length of the CDR3 is 14 residues. The CDR3 DNA reads as TGTGCCAGCAGTGACGGGAGCCTTGCTGAAAAACTGTTTTTT. Its protein product is CASSDGSLAEKLFF.

The chain combines TRBV7-2 with TRBJ2-3; 9 bases align to TRBD2. CDR1 and CDR2 from the germline V gene are SGHTA and FQGNSA. The CDR3 loop spans 18 amino acids. The trim removed 5 bases at V and 4 bases at J, leaving 16 bases unmatched. The CDR3 is CASSPVRAGGRVADTQYF. CDR3 sequence (DNA): TGTGCCAGCAGCCCTGTTCGGGCGGGAGGGCGGGTGGCAGATACGCAGTATTTT.

This sequence joins TRBV2 and TRBJ2-1; weak D call: TRBD2 (6 bases). V dropped 2 bases and J dropped 7 bases, with 12 bases sitting between them. Germline CDR1 and CDR2: SNHLY and FYNNEI. This CDR3 spans 14 amino acids. CDR3 nucleotide sequence: TGTGCCAGCAGTGAAATGGGACTCCCAAATGAGCAGTTCTTC. This gives the protein CASSEMGLPNEQFF.